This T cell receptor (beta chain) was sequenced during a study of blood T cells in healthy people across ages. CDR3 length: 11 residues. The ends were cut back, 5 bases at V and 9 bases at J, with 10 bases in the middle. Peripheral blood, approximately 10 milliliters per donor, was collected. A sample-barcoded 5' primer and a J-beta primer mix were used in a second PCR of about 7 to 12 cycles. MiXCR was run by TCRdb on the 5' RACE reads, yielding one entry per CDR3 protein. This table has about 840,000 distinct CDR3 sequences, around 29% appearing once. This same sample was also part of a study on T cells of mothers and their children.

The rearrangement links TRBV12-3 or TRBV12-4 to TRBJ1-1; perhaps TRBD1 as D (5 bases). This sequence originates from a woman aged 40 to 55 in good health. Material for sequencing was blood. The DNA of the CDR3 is TGTGCCAGCAGTGAGGACAAACAAGCTTTCTTT. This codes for CASSEDKQAFF.